Listed below are T cell receptor beta chains from one sample, sequenced in a study of T-cell reconstitution after alpha-beta-depleted transplantation in children. TCRdb independently ran MiXCR on the PCR reads; one entry per CDR3 protein. The table has 230,000 or so distinct CDR3 sequences, approximately 12% seen once. The source material was PBMCs from the stem cell graft donor, sampled from the stem cell graft. All receptors come from a human donor who donated a stem cell graft to a child with acute lymphoblastic leukemia. Each CDR3 is given with its conserved first and last residue. D genes are given only for firm matches. Clone size is not always given. Where it is, it says once, few, many or a class for expanded clones.

CDR3 protein: CASSLSQGPTDTQYF; CDR3 DNA: TGTGCCAGCAGTTTATCGCAGGGACCCACAGATACGCAGTATTTT; clone size: many; D gene: NA; V gene: TRBV27; J gene: TRBJ2-3
CDR3 protein: CASSLGGAIKNTIYF; CDR3 DNA: TGTGCCAGCAGCTTAGGCGGGGCCATAAAAAACACCATATATTTT; clone size: many; D gene: NA; V gene: TRBV7-2; J gene: TRBJ1-3
CDR3 protein: CASWVQGNQPQHF; CDR3 DNA: TGTGCCAGTTGGGTACAGGGTAACCAGCCCCAGCATTTT; clone size: many; D gene: NA; V gene: TRBV12-3/TRBV12-4; J gene: TRBJ1-5
CDR3 protein: CASIFTSGANVLTF; CDR3 DNA: TGTGCCAGCATCTTTACCTCTGGGGCCAACGTCCTGACTTTC; clone size: many; D gene: NA; V gene: TRBV12-3/TRBV12-4; J gene: TRBJ2-6
CDR3 protein: CASKSMGGTDTQYF; CDR3 DNA: TGTGCCAGCAAGTCAATGGGGGGCACAGATACGCAGTATTTT; clone size: many; D gene: NA; V gene: TRBV6-1; J gene: TRBJ2-3
CDR3 protein: CSVDGTSVSEQYF; CDR3 DNA: TGCAGCGTCGACGGGACTAGCGTGTCCGAGCAGTACTTC; clone size: many; D gene: TRBD2; V gene: TRBV29-1; J gene: TRBJ2-7
CDR3 protein: CASSLEISNQPQHF; CDR3 DNA: TGTGCCAGCAGCTTAGAGATTAGCAATCAGCCCCAGCATTTT; clone size: many; D gene: NA; V gene: TRBV7-8; J gene: TRBJ1-5
CDR3 protein: CASMTGRQDTQYF; CDR3 DNA: TGTGCCAGCATGACAGGGCGCCAGGATACGCAGTATTTT; clone size: many; D gene: TRBD1; V gene: TRBV6-2/TRBV6-3; J gene: TRBJ2-3
CDR3 protein: CASSEIGTGEPETQYF; CDR3 DNA: TGTGCCAGCAGTGAAATCGGGACAGGGGAACCGGAGACCCAGTACTTC; clone size: many; D gene: TRBD1; V gene: TRBV27; J gene: TRBJ2-5
CDR3 protein: CASSQDRVSGNTIYF; CDR3 DNA: TGTGCCAGCAGCCAAGACAGGGTCTCTGGAAACACCATATATTTT; clone size: many; D gene: NA; V gene: TRBV3-1; J gene: TRBJ1-3
CDR3 protein: CASSPRVAGIYNEQFF; CDR3 DNA: TGTGCCAGCAGTCCACGGGTGGCGGGAATCTACAATGAGCAGTTCTTC; clone size: many; D gene: NA; V gene: TRBV6-5; J gene: TRBJ2-1
CDR3 protein: CASSLRERGDTQYF; CDR3 DNA: TGTGCCAGCAGTCTGCGGGAGAGGGGAGATACGCAGTATTTT; clone size: many; D gene: TRBD2; V gene: TRBV6-2/TRBV6-3; J gene: TRBJ2-3
CDR3 protein: CASSFPGGSPLHF; CDR3 DNA: TGTGCCAGCAGCTTTCCAGGGGGTTCACCCCTCCACTTT; clone size: many; D gene: TRBD1; V gene: TRBV7-9; J gene: TRBJ1-6
CDR3 protein: CASSTGQFGAFF; CDR3 DNA: TGTGCCAGCAGTACGGGACAGTTTGGAGCTTTCTTT; clone size: many; D gene: TRBD1; V gene: TRBV27; J gene: TRBJ1-1
CDR3 protein: CSVVGGSYNEQFF; CDR3 DNA: TGCAGCGTTGTTGGGGGGTCCTACAATGAGCAGTTCTTC; clone size: many; D gene: NA; V gene: TRBV29-1; J gene: TRBJ2-1
CDR3 protein: CASSFQGAPGANVLTF; CDR3 DNA: TGTGCCAGCAGCTTCCAGGGGGCCCCCGGGGCCAACGTCCTGACTTTC; clone size: few; D gene: TRBD1; V gene: TRBV7-2; J gene: TRBJ2-6
CDR3 protein: CATSRALRGAKNIQYF; CDR3 DNA: TGTGCCACCAGCAGAGCACTCAGGGGCGCCAAAAACATTCAGTACTTC; clone size: many; D gene: NA; V gene: TRBV15; J gene: TRBJ2-4
CDR3 protein: CASVQEVRVNGYTF; CDR3 DNA: TGTGCCAGCGTCCAAGAGGTCAGGGTTAATGGCTACACCTTC; clone size: many; D gene: NA; V gene: TRBV2; J gene: TRBJ1-2
CDR3 protein: CASSLTGPEQFF; CDR3 DNA: TGCGCCAGCAGCTTAACCGGACCTGAGCAGTTCTTC; clone size: many; D gene: NA; V gene: TRBV5-1; J gene: TRBJ2-1
CDR3 protein: CSARTDRRNQPQHF; CDR3 DNA: TGCAGTGCTAGGACGGACAGGCGGAATCAGCCCCAGCATTTT; clone size: few; D gene: TRBD1; V gene: TRBV20-1; J gene: TRBJ1-5
CDR3 protein: CASSIGGTGGLTRNQPQHF; CDR3 DNA: TGTGCCAGTAGTATAGGTGGGACAGGGGGCTTAACGCGCAATCAGCCCCAGCATTTT; clone size: NA; D gene: TRBD1; V gene: TRBV19; J gene: TRBJ1-5
CDR3 protein: CSASPSLAGGVRYEQYF; CDR3 DNA: TGCAGTGCTAGCCCTAGTCTAGCGGGAGGGGTTCGCTACGAGCAGTACTTC; clone size: many; D gene: TRBD2; V gene: TRBV20-1; J gene: TRBJ2-7
CDR3 protein: CASSAEAFYEQYF; CDR3 DNA: TGTGCCAGCTCCGCAGAAGCTTTTTACGAGCAGTACTTC; clone size: many; D gene: NA; V gene: TRBV6-2/TRBV6-3; J gene: TRBJ2-7
CDR3 protein: CASGLVVATNEKLFF; CDR3 DNA: TGCGCCAGCGGTTTAGTTGTTGCAACTAATGAAAAACTGTTTTTT; clone size: many; D gene: NA; V gene: TRBV4-3; J gene: TRBJ1-4
CDR3 protein: CASSAPSGATETQYF; CDR3 DNA: TGTGCCAGCTCGGCCCCCTCAGGGGCGACGGAGACCCAGTACTTC; clone size: NA; D gene: NA; V gene: TRBV19; J gene: TRBJ2-5
CDR3 protein: CASSYVGTVNTEAFF; CDR3 DNA: TGTGCCAGCAGTTACGTTGGGACGGTGAACACTGAAGCTTTCTTT; clone size: many; D gene: NA; V gene: TRBV6-2/TRBV6-3; J gene: TRBJ1-1
CDR3 protein: CASQRSQGATDTQYF; CDR3 DNA: TGTGCCAGCCAGCGGTCACAGGGGGCCACAGATACGCAGTATTTT; clone size: NA; D gene: TRBD1; V gene: TRBV18; J gene: TRBJ2-3
CDR3 protein: CASSPPAGSGGQGPTQYF; CDR3 DNA: TGTGCCAGCAGCCCCCCGGCGGGGAGCGGGGGGCAGGGACCTACGCAGTATTTT; clone size: NA; D gene: TRBD2; V gene: TRBV11-1; J gene: TRBJ2-3
CDR3 protein: CASSLAGQANYGYTF; CDR3 DNA: TGTGCCAGCAGCTTAGCGGGGCAGGCTAACTATGGCTACACCTTC; clone size: NA; D gene: NA; V gene: TRBV7-2; J gene: TRBJ1-2
CDR3 protein: CSVRVVGGPNTGELFF; CDR3 DNA: TGCAGCGTACGCGTAGTTGGAGGACCAAACACCGGGGAGCTGTTTTTT; clone size: many; D gene: NA; V gene: TRBV29-1; J gene: TRBJ2-2
CDR3 protein: CSAAGLAEDYNEQFF; CDR3 DNA: TGCAGCGCCGCTGGACTAGCGGAGGACTACAATGAGCAGTTCTTC; clone size: NA; D gene: TRBD2; V gene: TRBV29-1; J gene: TRBJ2-1
CDR3 protein: CAISESKSGSFFGEQFF; CDR3 DNA: TGTGCCATCAGTGAGTCAAAGAGCGGGAGTTTTTTCGGTGAGCAGTTCTTC; clone size: many; D gene: TRBD2; V gene: TRBV10-3; J gene: TRBJ2-1
CDR3 protein: CASRPRGENYGYTF; CDR3 DNA: TGCGCCAGTCGGCCTCGGGGGGAGAACTATGGCTACACCTTC; clone size: many; D gene: NA; V gene: TRBV5-1; J gene: TRBJ1-2
CDR3 protein: CASSVGNRQSEAFF; CDR3 DNA: TGTGCCAGCAGCGTAGGCAATCGACAGTCAGAAGCTTTCTTT; clone size: many; D gene: NA; V gene: TRBV9; J gene: TRBJ1-1
CDR3 protein: CASSLWAGGPTDTQYF; CDR3 DNA: TGTGCCAGCAGCTTATGGGCGGGGGGGCCCACAGATACGCAGTATTTT; clone size: many; D gene: TRBD2; V gene: TRBV5-6; J gene: TRBJ2-3
CDR3 protein: CASSLPRGSSGNTIYF; CDR3 DNA: TGTGCCAGCAGCTTACCCAGGGGTAGCTCTGGAAACACCATATATTTT; clone size: many; D gene: NA; V gene: TRBV7-9; J gene: TRBJ1-3
CDR3 protein: CASGTTPGRAYEQYF; CDR3 DNA: TGCGCCAGTGGCACGACTCCGGGACGAGCCTACGAGCAGTACTTC; clone size: few; D gene: NA; V gene: TRBV5-1; J gene: TRBJ2-7
CDR3 protein: CASSARLAGGPRTYEQYF; CDR3 DNA: TGTGCCAGCAGCGCCCGACTAGCGGGAGGTCCCCGAACATACGAGCAGTACTTC; clone size: many; D gene: TRBD2; V gene: TRBV3-1; J gene: TRBJ2-7
CDR3 protein: CASRASTGDNSPLHF; CDR3 DNA: TGTGCCAGCAGAGCCTCGACAGGGGATAATTCACCCCTCCACTTT; clone size: many; D gene: TRBD1; V gene: TRBV28; J gene: TRBJ1-6
CDR3 protein: CASTPGATYNEQFF; CDR3 DNA: TGTGCCAGCACCCCCGGAGCAACCTACAATGAGCAGTTCTTC; clone size: many; D gene: NA; V gene: TRBV6-5; J gene: TRBJ2-1
CDR3 protein: CSVEGQGGQPQHF; CDR3 DNA: TGCAGCGTTGAAGGGCAGGGAGGTCAGCCCCAGCATTTT; clone size: many; D gene: NA; V gene: TRBV29-1; J gene: TRBJ1-5
CDR3 protein: CASSHRQVNTGELFF; CDR3 DNA: TGTGCCAGCAGCCATCGCCAGGTGAACACCGGGGAGCTGTTTTTT; clone size: many; D gene: NA; V gene: TRBV3-1; J gene: TRBJ2-2
CDR3 protein: CASSIGSDFYNEQFF; CDR3 DNA: TGTGCCAGTAGTATAGGATCCGACTTCTACAATGAGCAGTTCTTC; clone size: many; D gene: NA; V gene: TRBV19; J gene: TRBJ2-1
CDR3 protein: CASREPTGGSQPQHF; CDR3 DNA: TGTGCCAGCAGGGAGCCGACAGGGGGGAGTCAGCCCCAGCATTTT; clone size: many; D gene: TRBD1; V gene: TRBV28; J gene: TRBJ1-5
CDR3 protein: CASSPLRPPPVREGPSYEQYF; CDR3 DNA: TGTGCCAGCAGCCCACTAAGACCTCCACCCGTGAGAGAGGGCCCGTCTTACGAGCAGTACTTC; clone size: many; D gene: NA; V gene: TRBV7-6; J gene: TRBJ2-7
CDR3 protein: CASSLKSSYNEQFF; CDR3 DNA: TGCGCCAGCAGCTTGAAGAGCTCCTACAATGAGCAGTTCTTC; clone size: many; D gene: NA; V gene: TRBV5-1; J gene: TRBJ2-1
CDR3 protein: CASSQTGGQLSYEQYF; CDR3 DNA: TGCGCCAGCAGCCAAACAGGGGGCCAACTCTCCTACGAGCAGTACTTC; clone size: many; D gene: TRBD1; V gene: TRBV4-3; J gene: TRBJ2-7